This T cell receptor (beta chain) was recorded in a study of T cells in tumors after PD-1 blockade. Study summary: Either cemiplimab 350 mg every 2 weeks or pembrolizumab 200 mg every 3 weeks was given. Daily vismodegib 150 mg continued in a subset of anti-PD-1-treated patients.

Findings and limits, study-wide: Some novel exhausted tumor clones appeared in pre-treatment blood, suggesting peripheral recruitment.

As for this clone: Its antigen is undetermined.

The CDR3 runs to 12 residues. V shed 9 bases and J shed 8 bases, with 16 bases lying between them. From germline, CDR1 is LGHDT and CDR2 YNNKEL (reference sequence). Some clones are missing from TCRdb's copy, which holds only in-frame ones; the method was immunoSEQ multiplex PCR. The sample carries tens of thousands of clones, 74% recorded once. V is TRBV3-1 (or the pseudogene TRBV3-2) and J is TRBJ1-2; D is uncertain. The receptor comes from a human donor with basal cell carcinoma. Sequencing was performed on PBMCs, taken after anti-PD-1 treatment. DNA of the CDR3: TGTGCCAGTCGTGGGAGGGAAACAGGCTACACCTTC. This codes for CASRGRETGYTF.